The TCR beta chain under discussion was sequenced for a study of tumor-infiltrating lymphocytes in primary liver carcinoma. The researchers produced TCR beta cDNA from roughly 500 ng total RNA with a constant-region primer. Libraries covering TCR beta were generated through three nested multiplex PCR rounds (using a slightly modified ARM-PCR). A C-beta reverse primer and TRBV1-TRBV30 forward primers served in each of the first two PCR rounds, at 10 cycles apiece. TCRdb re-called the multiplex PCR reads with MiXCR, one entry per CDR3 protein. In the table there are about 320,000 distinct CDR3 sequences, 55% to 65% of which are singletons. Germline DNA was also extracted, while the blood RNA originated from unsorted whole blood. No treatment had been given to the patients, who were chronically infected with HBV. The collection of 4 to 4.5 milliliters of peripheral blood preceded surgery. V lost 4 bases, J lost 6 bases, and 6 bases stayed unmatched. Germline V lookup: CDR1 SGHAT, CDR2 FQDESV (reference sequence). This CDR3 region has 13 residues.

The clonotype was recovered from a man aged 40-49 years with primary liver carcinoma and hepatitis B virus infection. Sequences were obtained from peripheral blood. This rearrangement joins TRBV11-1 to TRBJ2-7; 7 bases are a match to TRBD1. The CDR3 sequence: CASSWDRGGEQYF. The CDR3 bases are TGTGCCAGCAGCTGGGACAGAGGGGGCGAGCAGTACTTC.